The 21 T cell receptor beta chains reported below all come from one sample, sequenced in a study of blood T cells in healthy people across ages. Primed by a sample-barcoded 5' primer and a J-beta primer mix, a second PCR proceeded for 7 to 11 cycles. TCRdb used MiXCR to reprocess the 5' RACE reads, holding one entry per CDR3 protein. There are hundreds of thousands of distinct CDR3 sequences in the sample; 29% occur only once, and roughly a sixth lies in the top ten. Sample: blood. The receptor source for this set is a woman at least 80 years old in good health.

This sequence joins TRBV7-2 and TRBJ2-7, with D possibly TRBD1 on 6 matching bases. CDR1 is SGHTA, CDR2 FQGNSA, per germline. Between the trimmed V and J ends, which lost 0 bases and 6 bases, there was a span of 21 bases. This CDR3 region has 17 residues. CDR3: CASSLAAVLAGRGEQYF. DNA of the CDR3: TGTGCCAGCAGCTTAGCAGCGGTTCTTGCGGGCAGGGGCGAGCAGTACTTC. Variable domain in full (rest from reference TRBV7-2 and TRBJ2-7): GAGVSQSPSNKVTEKGKDVELRCDPISGHTALYWYRQSLGQGLEFLIYFQGNSAPDKSGLPSDRFSAERTGGSVSTLTIQRTQQEDSAVYLCASSLAAVLAGRGEQYFGPGTRLTVT.

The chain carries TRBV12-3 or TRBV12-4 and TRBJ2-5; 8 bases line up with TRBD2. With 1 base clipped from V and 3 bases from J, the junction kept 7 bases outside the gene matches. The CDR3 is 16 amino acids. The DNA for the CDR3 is TGTGCCAGCAGTTTAGGGCCAGCGGGGGCCAAAGAGACCCAGTACTTC. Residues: CASSLGPAGAKETQYF.

The CDR3 region is CASSEGPGTGTYEQYF. CDR3 in DNA: TGTGCCAGCAGCGAAGGCCCCGGGACAGGGACCTACGAGCAGTACTTC. This rearrangement joins TRBV7-9 to TRBJ2-7; 9 bases match TRBD1. Germline V CDR1 and CDR2: SEHNR, FQNEAQ (reference sequence). The CDR3 length is 16 residues. The junction had 10 bases not matched to a gene; V was cut back by 5 bases and J by 2 bases.

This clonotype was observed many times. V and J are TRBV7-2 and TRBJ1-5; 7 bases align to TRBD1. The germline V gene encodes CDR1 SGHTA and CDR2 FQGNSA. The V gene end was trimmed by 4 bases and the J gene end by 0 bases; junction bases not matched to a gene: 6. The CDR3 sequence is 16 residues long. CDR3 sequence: CASSWTGVDSNQPQHF. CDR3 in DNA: TGTGCCAGCAGCTGGACAGGAGTTGATAGCAATCAGCCCCAGCATTTT.

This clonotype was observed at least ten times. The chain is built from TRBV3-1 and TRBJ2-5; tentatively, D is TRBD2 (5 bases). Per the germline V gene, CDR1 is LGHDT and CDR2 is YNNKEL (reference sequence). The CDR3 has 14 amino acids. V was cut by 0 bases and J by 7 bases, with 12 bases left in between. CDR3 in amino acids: CASSQESGVWTQYF. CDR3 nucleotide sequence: TGTGCCAGCAGCCAAGAATCCGGGGTTTGGACCCAGTACTTC.

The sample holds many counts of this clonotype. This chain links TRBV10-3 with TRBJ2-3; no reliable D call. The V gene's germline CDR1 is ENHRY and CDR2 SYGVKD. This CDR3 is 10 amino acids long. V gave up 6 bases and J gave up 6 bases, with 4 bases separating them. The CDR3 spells CAIRDDTQYF. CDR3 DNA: TGTGCCATCAGGGACGATACGCAGTATTTT.

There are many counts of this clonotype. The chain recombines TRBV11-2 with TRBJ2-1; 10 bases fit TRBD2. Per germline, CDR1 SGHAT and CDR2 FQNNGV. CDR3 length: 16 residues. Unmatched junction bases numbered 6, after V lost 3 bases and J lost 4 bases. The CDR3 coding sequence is TGTGCCAGCAGCTTTCGAGCGGGGGGGAGGTACAATGAGCAGTTCTTC. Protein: CASSFRAGGRYNEQFF.

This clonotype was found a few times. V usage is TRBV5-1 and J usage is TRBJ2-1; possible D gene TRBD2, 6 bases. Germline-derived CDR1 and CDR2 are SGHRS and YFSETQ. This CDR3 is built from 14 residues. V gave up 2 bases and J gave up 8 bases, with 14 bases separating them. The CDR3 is CASSLGGIYDEQFF. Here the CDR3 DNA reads TGCGCCAGCAGCTTAGGAGGGATTTACGATGAGCAGTTCTTC.

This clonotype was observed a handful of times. CDR3 sequence reads: CASSDRGAKNIQYF. CDR3 coding DNA: TGTGCCAGTAGCGACAGGGGCGCCAAAAACATTCAGTACTTC. The chain carries TRBV19 and TRBJ2-4, with 8 bases matching TRBD1. The CDR3 is 14 amino acids. The V and J ends lost 6 bases and 1 base, in that order; junction bases with no gene match: 2. CDR1 and CDR2 from the germline V gene are LNHDA and SQIVND (reference sequence).

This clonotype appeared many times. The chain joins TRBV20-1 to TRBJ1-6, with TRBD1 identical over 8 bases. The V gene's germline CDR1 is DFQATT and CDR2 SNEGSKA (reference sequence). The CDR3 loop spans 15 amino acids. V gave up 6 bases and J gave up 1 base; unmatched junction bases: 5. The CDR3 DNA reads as TGCAGTGCCCAAACAGGGGGGTCCTATAATTCACCCCTCCACTTT. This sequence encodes CSAQTGGSYNSPLHF.

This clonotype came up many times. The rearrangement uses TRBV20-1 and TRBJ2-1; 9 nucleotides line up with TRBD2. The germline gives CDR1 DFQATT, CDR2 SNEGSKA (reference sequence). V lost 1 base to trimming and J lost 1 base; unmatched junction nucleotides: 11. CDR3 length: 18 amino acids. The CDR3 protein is CSARGGRLAGRSYNEQFF. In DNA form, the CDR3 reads TGCAGTGCTAGAGGGGGGCGGCTAGCGGGGCGTTCCTACAATGAGCAGTTCTTC.

CDR3 loop: CASNIPGYGSYNSPLHF. The CDR3 DNA reads as TGTGCCAGCAATATACCAGGGTATGGGTCCTATAATTCACCCCTCCACTTT. This rearrangement joins TRBV28 to TRBJ1-6; a possible D gene is TRBD1 (5 bases). This CDR3 has 17 residues. Deletions cut 7 bases from V and 1 base from J, with 17 bases between. From germline, CDR1 is MDHEN and CDR2 SYDVKM.

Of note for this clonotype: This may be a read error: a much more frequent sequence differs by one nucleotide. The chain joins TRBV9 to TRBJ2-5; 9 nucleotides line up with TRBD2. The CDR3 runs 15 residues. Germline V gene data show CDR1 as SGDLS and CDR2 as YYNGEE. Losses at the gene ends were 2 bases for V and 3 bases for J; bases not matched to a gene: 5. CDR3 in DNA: TGTGCCAGCAGCGTGGATAGCGGGGGAAAAGAGACCCAGTACTTC. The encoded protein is CASSVDSGGKETQYF.

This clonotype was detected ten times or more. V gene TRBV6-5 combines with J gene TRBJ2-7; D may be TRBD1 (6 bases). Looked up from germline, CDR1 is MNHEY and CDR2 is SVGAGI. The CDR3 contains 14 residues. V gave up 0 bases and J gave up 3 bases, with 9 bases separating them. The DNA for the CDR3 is TGTGCCAGCAGTTACTCCGGGACAAGCTACGAGCAGTACTTC. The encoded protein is CASSYSGTSYEQYF.

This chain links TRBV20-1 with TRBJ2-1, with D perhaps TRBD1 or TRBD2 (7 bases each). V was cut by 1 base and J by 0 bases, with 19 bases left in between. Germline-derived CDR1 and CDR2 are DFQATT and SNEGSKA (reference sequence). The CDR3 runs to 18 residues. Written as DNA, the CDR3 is TGCAGTGCTAGAGGCGCGGGGAGGGGACAGAGCTCCTACAATGAGCAGTTCTTC. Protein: CSARGAGRGQSSYNEQFF.

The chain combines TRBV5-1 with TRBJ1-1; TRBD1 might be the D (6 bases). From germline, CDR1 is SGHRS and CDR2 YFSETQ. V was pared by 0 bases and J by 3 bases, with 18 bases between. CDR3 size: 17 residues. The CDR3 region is CASSLGGQGRVDTEAFF. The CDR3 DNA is TGCGCCAGCAGCTTGGGGGGGCAGGGGAGAGTGGACACTGAAGCTTTCTTT. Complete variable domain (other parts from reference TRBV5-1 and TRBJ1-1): KAGVTQTPRYLIKTRGQQVTLSCSPISGHRSVSWYQQTPGQGLQFLFEYFSETQRNKGNFPGRFSGRQFSNSRSEMNVSTLELGDSALYLCASSLGGQGRVDTEAFFGQGTRLTVV.

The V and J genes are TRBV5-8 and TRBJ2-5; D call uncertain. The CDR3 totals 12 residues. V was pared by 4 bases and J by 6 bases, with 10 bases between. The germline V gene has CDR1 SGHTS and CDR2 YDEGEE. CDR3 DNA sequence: TGTGCCAGCAGCCCCGCAAGGCAGACCCAGTACTTC. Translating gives CASSPARQTQYF.

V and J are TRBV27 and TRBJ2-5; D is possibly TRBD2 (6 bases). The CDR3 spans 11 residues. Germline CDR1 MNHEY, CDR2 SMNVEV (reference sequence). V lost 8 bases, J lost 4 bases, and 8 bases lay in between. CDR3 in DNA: TGTGCCAGCGGCGGGGCAGAGACCCAGTACTTC. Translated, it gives CASGGAETQYF.

Here the CDR3 DNA reads TGCGCCAGCAGCCAACCAGGTTCCGGGCCTGAAAAACTGTTTTTT. This sequence encodes CASSQPGSGPEKLFF. The chain is built from TRBV4-1 and TRBJ1-4, with D hard to call. Between the trimmed V and J ends, which lost 2 bases and 7 bases, there was a span of 14 bases. The CDR3 covers 15 residues. Germline values: CDR1 MGHRA, CDR2 YSYEKL.

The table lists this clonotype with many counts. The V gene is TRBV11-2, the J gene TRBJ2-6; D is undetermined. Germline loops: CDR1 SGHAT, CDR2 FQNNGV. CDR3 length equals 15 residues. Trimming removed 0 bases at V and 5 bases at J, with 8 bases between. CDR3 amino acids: CASSLESSRANVLTF. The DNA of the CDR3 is TGTGCCAGCAGCTTAGAGAGTTCGCGGGCCAACGTCCTGACTTTC.

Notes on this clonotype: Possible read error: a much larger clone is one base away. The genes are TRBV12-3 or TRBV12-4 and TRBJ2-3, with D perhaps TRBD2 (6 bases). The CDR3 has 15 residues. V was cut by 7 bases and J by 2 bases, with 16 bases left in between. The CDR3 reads CASTLRGLTTDTQYF. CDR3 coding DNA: TGTGCCAGCACTCTCCGGGGACTGACCACAGATACGCAGTATTTT.